Below are 25 T cell receptor beta chains sequenced from a single sample in a study of T cells in Graves' hyperthyroidism and ophthalmopathy (dated by TCRdb to the late 2010s). The library was built by means of multiplex PCR. The sequencer was an Illumina HiSeq 2000. The TCR beta CDR3 regions were amplified from RNA transcripts. The TCR CDR3 was subjected to a first round of RT-PCR using the HTBI primer set and the Qiagen OneStep RT-PCR kit. The public reads were quality trimmed at Q25 with fastp and then assembled into clones with MiXCR by TCRdb, keeping productive beta chains. Each CDR3 protein gets just one entry, which takes the most common genes and DNA from the rows behind it. Recorded for this sample are almost 500,000 distinct CDR3 sequences; 20% to 25% of them occurred a single time. Of the sample, 45% to 55% is held by the ten largest clones. Sequencing was carried out using blood. These TCRs come from a woman in her 70s with Graves' ophthalmopathy.

This clonotype was picked up a small number of times. The chain joins TRBV6-1 to TRBJ2-1, with 9 bases fitting TRBD1. The CDR3 runs to 15 residues. Unmatched junction bases numbered 11, after V lost 6 bases and J lost 8 bases. The germline V gene encodes CDR1 MNHNS and CDR2 SASEGT. As DNA, the CDR3 is TGTGCCAGCAGCCAAACCTGGGACAGGGTGGATGAGCAGTTCTTC. As protein: CASSQTWDRVDEQFF.

The genes are TRBV20-1 and TRBJ2-7, with 9 bases aligning to TRBD2. The CDR3 is 14 amino acids. Germline V gene sequence: CDR1 DFQATT, CDR2 SNEGSKA (reference sequence). Germline trimming cut 0 bases from V and 7 bases from J; bases unmatched to any gene: 7. DNA for the CDR3: TGCAGTGCTAGAGAGGGCGGGAGGGCCCGTGAGCAGTACTTC. As protein: CSAREGGRAREQYF.

The chain has TRBV27 and TRBJ1-2; 10 bases agree with TRBD1. CDR1 and CDR2 (germline): MNHEY, SMNVEV (reference sequence). The J segment lost 6 bases and the V segment lost 4 bases, leaving 11 bases of the junction unmatched. The CDR3 runs to 16 residues. The CDR3 DNA reads as TGTGCCAGCAGTTCGAGCCCCGGGACAGGGGCTAATGGCTACACCTTC. Amino acids: CASSSSPGTGANGYTF.

This chain links TRBV7-2 with TRBJ2-1; a weak D match, TRBD2 (5 bases). Germline V gives CDR1 SGHTA, CDR2 FQGNSA. Trimming left V 0 bases short and J 4 bases short, with 13 bases between. This CDR3 contains 16 residues. The CDR3 loop reads CASSLAELGWYNEQFF. The CDR3 DNA is TGTGCCAGCAGCTTAGCGGAACTAGGTTGGTACAATGAGCAGTTCTTC.

This clonotype has ten or more counts. CDR3 protein: CASSRIGLAGVETQYF. The CDR3 nucleotides read TGTGCCAGCAGTCGGATCGGACTAGCGGGAGTGGAGACCCAGTACTTC. The rearrangement links TRBV28 to TRBJ2-5; 13 bases are a match to TRBD2. This CDR3 region has 16 residues. The germline V gene encodes CDR1 MDHEN and CDR2 SYDVKM. Trimming at V came to 5 bases and at J to 5 bases, leaving 8 bases not matched to a gene.

The gene calls are TRBV10-1 and TRBJ1-6; D unclear. CDR1 WNHNN and CDR2 SYGVQD come from the germline V gene (reference sequence). V was cut by 9 bases and J by 5 bases, with 8 bases left in between. The CDR3 runs to 12 residues. The CDR3 DNA sequence: TGCGCCAGTCAGCCGGATAATTCACCCCTCCACTTT. The encoded protein is CASQPDNSPLHF.

The chain combines TRBV30 with TRBJ2-1; weak D call: TRBD1 (5 bases). CDR1 and CDR2 (germline): GTSNPN, SVGIG (reference sequence). CDR3 length: 12 amino acids. Deletions cut 5 bases from V and 6 bases from J, with 11 bases between. The CDR3 DNA reads TGTGCCTGGGCAGGGCAGAGCAATGAGCAGTTCTTC. Its protein product is CAWAGQSNEQFF.

The chain links TRBV19 to TRBJ2-2; 7 bases line up with TRBD1. The CDR3 runs to 15 residues. V trimming: 5 bases; J trimming: 2 bases; junction bases outside the gene matches: 5. Germline V CDR1 and CDR2: LNHDA, SQIVND (reference sequence). CDR3 sequence reads: CASSRDRVNTGELFF. The DNA for the CDR3 is TGTGCCAGTAGTCGGGACAGAGTTAACACCGGGGAGCTGTTTTTT.

The chain carries TRBV30 and TRBJ2-7; D is undetermined. This CDR3 spans 11 amino acids. The germline gives CDR1 GTSNPN, CDR2 SVGIG (reference sequence). Deletions cut 1 base from V and 4 bases from J, with 5 bases between. CDR3 in amino acids: CAWSGRYEQYF. The CDR3, as DNA: TGTGCCTGGAGTGGGCGGTACGAGCAGTACTTC.

This clonotype was counted many times. The chain couples TRBV2 to TRBJ2-1; TRBD1 matches 7 bases. With 6 bases clipped from V and 3 bases from J, the junction kept 8 bases outside the gene matches. CDR1 is SNHLY and CDR2 is FYNNEI in the germline V gene. CDR3 length: 15 residues. CDR3 amino acids: CASRQRRDSYNEQFF. In DNA form, the CDR3 reads TGTGCCAGCAGGCAACGCCGGGACAGCTACAATGAGCAGTTCTTC. Full variable domain (outside the CDR3, taken from reference TRBV2 and TRBJ2-1): EPEVTQTPSHQVTQMGQEVILRCVPISNHLYFYWYRQILGQKVEFLVSFYNNEISEKSEIFDDQFSVERPDGSNFTLKIRSTKLEDSAMYFCASRQRRDSYNEQFFGPGTRLTVL.

This clonotype has more than one count but fewer than ten. The rearrangement links TRBV6-1 to TRBJ2-1; TRBD2 matches 9 bases. The CDR3 length is 16 residues. Losses at the gene ends were 5 bases for V and 7 bases for J; bases not matched to a gene: 12. From germline, CDR1 is MNHNS and CDR2 SASEGT. CDR3 sequence: CASSPTYLAGRNEQFF. In nucleotides, the CDR3 is TGTGCCAGCAGTCCAACTTACCTAGCGGGAAGAAATGAGCAGTTCTTC.

The V gene is TRBV6-1, the J gene TRBJ2-7; 7 bases match TRBD1. This CDR3 contains 14 residues. Germline-derived CDR1 and CDR2 are MNHNS and SASEGT. Losses at the gene ends were 0 bases for V and 3 bases for J; bases not matched to a gene: 2. The chain's CDR3 is CASSEAGTVYEQYF. The CDR3 coding sequence is TGTGCCAGCAGTGAAGCGGGGACAGTCTACGAGCAGTACTTC.

In its sample, this clonotype was seen a few times. The gene calls are TRBV19 and TRBJ2-1; 10 bases line up with TRBD1. V lost 4 bases, J lost 7 bases, and 7 bases stayed unmatched. Germline lookup yields CDR1 LNHDA and CDR2 SQIVND (reference sequence). The CDR3 sequence is 15 residues long. Here the CDR3 DNA reads TGTGCCAGTAGTACTCCGGGACAGGGGAGGAATGAGCAGTTCTTC. It encodes CASSTPGQGRNEQFF. The full variable domain, rest sourced from reference TRBV19 and TRBJ2-1, is DGGITQSPKYLFRKEGQNVTLSCEQNLNHDAMYWYRQDPGQGLRLIYYSQIVNDFQKGDIAEGYSVSREKKESFPLTVTSAQKNPTAFYLCASSTPGQGRNEQFFGPGTRLTVL.

As regards this clonotype: The germline gene is not matched at one end of the junction; a read error may be the cause. The V call is TRBV5-1, the J call TRBJ2-1; D is uncertain. The CDR3 length is 16 residues. Looked up from germline, CDR1 is SGHRS and CDR2 is YFSETQ. As DNA, the CDR3 is TGCGCCAGCAGCTTGGGGACCGGGTCTTCCTACAATGAGCAGCTCTTC. This codes for CASSLGTGSSYNEQLF.

The chain carries TRBV28 and TRBJ2-2; 7 bases agree with TRBD1. Germline lookup yields CDR1 MDHEN and CDR2 SYDVKM. The CDR3 length is 16 residues. Unmatched junction bases numbered 6, after V lost 3 bases and J lost 2 bases. CDR3 nucleotide sequence: TGTGCCAGCAGTTTTCCGGGACAGAGTAACACCGGGGAGCTGTTTTTT. This sequence encodes CASSFPGQSNTGELFF. The full variable domain, with the rest looked up from reference TRBV28 and TRBJ2-2, is DVKVTQSSRYLVKRTGEKVFLECVQDMDHENMFWYRQDPGLGLRLIYFSYDVKMKEKGDIPEGYSVSREKKERFSLILESASTNQTSMYLCASSFPGQSNTGELFFGEGSRLTVL.

V is TRBV4-1 and J is TRBJ2-7; 7 bases line up with TRBD1. The CDR3 consists of 16 residues. The trim removed 2 bases at V and 0 bases at J, leaving 7 bases unmatched. CDR1 is MGHRA and CDR2 is YSYEKL in the germline V gene. The CDR3 protein is CASSQTTGPFSYEQYF. The DNA for the CDR3 is TGCGCCAGCAGCCAAACGACAGGGCCTTTCTCCTACGAGCAGTACTTC.

The V and J genes are TRBV12-3 or TRBV12-4 and TRBJ1-2, with D possibly TRBD1 on 6 matching bases. The CDR3 has 14 amino acids. Deletions cut 2 bases from V and 7 bases from J, with 14 bases between. CDR3 region: CASSLILRGSGYTF. CDR3 nucleotide sequence: TGTGCCAGCAGTTTAATCCTCAGGGGAAGTGGCTACACCTTC.

The chain combines TRBV30 with TRBJ2-3; a weak D match, TRBD2 (5 bases). Trimming pared 2 bases from V and 0 bases from J, leaving 15 bases between. The length of the CDR3 is 16 residues. Per germline, CDR1 GTSNPN and CDR2 SVGIG (reference sequence). The CDR3 reads CAWSWVSVSSTDTQYF. The CDR3 region has the DNA TGTGCCTGGAGTTGGGTTAGCGTGTCTAGCACAGATACGCAGTATTTT.

This clonotype showed up just a few times. The chain recombines TRBV20-1 with TRBJ1-1; possibly TRBD1 for D (5 bases). From germline, CDR1 is DFQATT and CDR2 SNEGSKA (reference sequence). This CDR3 is 13 amino acids long. The V and J ends lost 1 base and 2 bases respectively, with 8 bases between them. The CDR3 DNA follows: TGCAGTGCTAGAGGGGGGTTCAACACTGAAGCTTTCTTT. This gives the protein CSARGGFNTEAFF.

This sequence joins TRBV18 and TRBJ2-7; D is unclear. This CDR3 is 12 amino acids long. V was shortened by 2 bases and J by 6 bases, with 8 bases between the two germline ends. Germline CDR1 reads KGHSH; CDR2 reads LQKENI. This CDR3 is CASSPGVGEQYF. In DNA form, the CDR3 reads TGTGCCAGCTCACCAGGGGTGGGCGAGCAGTACTTC.

The rearrangement joins TRBV11-2 to TRBJ2-1, with 7 bases aligning to TRBD2. V lost 5 bases to trimming and J lost 4 bases; unmatched junction nucleotides: 14. Per germline, CDR1 SGHAT and CDR2 FQNNGV. The CDR3 is 17 amino acids. The CDR3 reads CASSKTLGLFPYNEQFF. The CDR3 DNA reads TGTGCCAGCAGCAAAACACTGGGACTATTCCCTTACAATGAGCAGTTCTTC.

The chain couples TRBV2 to TRBJ2-2; the D gene is possibly TRBD1 (7 bases). Trimming removed 9 bases at V and 1 base at J, with 12 bases between. CDR1 is SNHLY, CDR2 FYNNEI, per germline. This CDR3 is 14 amino acids long. CDR3 sequence: CASGRGVNTGELFF. The CDR3 bases are TGTGCCAGTGGCAGGGGGGTGAACACCGGGGAGCTGTTTTTT.

The V and J genes are TRBV27 and TRBJ2-1; 7 positions agree with TRBD2. This CDR3 spans 14 amino acids. Germline CDR1 reads MNHEY; CDR2 reads SMNVEV (reference sequence). Losses at the gene ends were 5 bases for V and 2 bases for J; bases not matched to a gene: 3. CDR3 sequence (DNA): TGTGCCAGCAGTCAGACTAGCACCTACAATGAGCAGTTCTTC. This codes for CASSQTSTYNEQFF.

This clonotype turned up a few times. The rearrangement uses TRBV19 and TRBJ1-5; 7 bases are shared with TRBD1. CDR3 length: 15 residues. V was clipped by 4 bases and J by 4 bases; unmatched bases: 7. Germline CDR1 and CDR2: LNHDA and SQIVND (reference sequence). The CDR3 DNA reads TGTGCCAGTAGTAGCGCCGGGACAGCAAATCAGCCCCAGCATTTT. Translation: CASSSAGTANQPQHF. Using reference TRBV19 and TRBJ1-5 for the parts outside the CDR3, the full variable domain is DGGITQSPKYLFRKEGQNVTLSCEQNLNHDAMYWYRQDPGQGLRLIYYSQIVNDFQKGDIAEGYSVSREKKESFPLTVTSAQKNPTAFYLCASSSAGTANQPQHFGDGTRLSIL.

This clonotype was seen only a few times. V is TRBV5-1 and J is TRBJ2-1; 8 bases fit TRBD2. The CDR3 has 15 amino acids. Trimming took 0 bases from V and 6 from J; bases not matched to a gene: 5. CDR1 and CDR2 (germline): SGHRS, YFSETQ. CDR3 sequence: CASSLAAGVSNEQFF. CDR3 sequence (DNA): TGCGCCAGCAGCTTGGCAGCGGGAGTAAGCAATGAGCAGTTCTTC.